This TCR beta chain derives from a study of blood T cell repertoires in COVID-19. Across the whole study: The United States, Italy and Spain provided the acute and convalescent COVID-19 samples.

In the authors' workflow: Estimation of nucleated cell counts was performed using reference gene primer amplification. Here immunoSEQ multiplex PCR was the method, and the copy in TCRdb shows in-frame clones only, minus some. That table supplies the V and J calls and clone size; D and trimming were determined from the DNA. The table records 160,000 or so clones, just under 90% of them present only once. This clone was seen a single time. The ends were cut back, 5 bases at V and 0 bases at J, with 14 bases in the middle. The germline V gene encodes CDR1 MDHEN and CDR2 SYDVKM. The CDR3 contains 15 residues.

The sample comprised peripheral blood. The TCR originated in a woman in her seventies with COVID-19, enrolled during active disease. This sequence joins TRBV28 and TRBJ2-7; the D gene is possibly TRBD1 (6 bases). In DNA, the CDR3 is TGTGCCAGCAGTAGGCGAAGGGGGACCTCCTACGAGCAGTACTTC. Its translation: CASSRRRGTSYEQYF.